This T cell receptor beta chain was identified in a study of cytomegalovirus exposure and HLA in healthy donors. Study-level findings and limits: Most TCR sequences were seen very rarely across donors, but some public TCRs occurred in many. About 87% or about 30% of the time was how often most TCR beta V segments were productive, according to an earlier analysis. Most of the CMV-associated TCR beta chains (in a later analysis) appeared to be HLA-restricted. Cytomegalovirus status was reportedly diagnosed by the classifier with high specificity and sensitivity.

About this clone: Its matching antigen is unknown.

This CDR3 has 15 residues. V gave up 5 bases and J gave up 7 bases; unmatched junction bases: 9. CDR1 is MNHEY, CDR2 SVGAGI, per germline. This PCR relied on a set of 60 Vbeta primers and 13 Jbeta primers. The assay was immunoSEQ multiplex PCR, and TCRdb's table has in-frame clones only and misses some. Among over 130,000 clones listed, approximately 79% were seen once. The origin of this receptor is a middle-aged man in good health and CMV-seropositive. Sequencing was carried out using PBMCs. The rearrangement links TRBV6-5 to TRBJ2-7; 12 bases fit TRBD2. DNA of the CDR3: TGTGCCAGCAGTCCAGGACTAGCGGGATTGGCGGAGCAGTACTTC. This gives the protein CASSPGLAGLAEQYF.